This is a list of T cell receptor beta chains from one sample in a study of cytomegalovirus exposure and HLA in healthy donors. The assay was immunoSEQ multiplex PCR, and TCRdb's table has in-frame clones only and misses some. This repertoire includes 90,000 to 150,000 clones. Sequenced sample: PBMCs. The receptor set was obtained from a man aged 18 to 29 in good health and CMV-seronegative. Both conserved end residues are part of each CDR3. Fields, in order: J gene, V gene, D gene, CDR3 protein, CDR3 DNA. D genes are given only for firm matches.

J: TRBJ1-1
V: TRBV19
D: .
CDR3: CASMNDPSTEAFF
DNA: TGTGCCAGTATGAACGACCCTAGCACTGAAGCTTTCTTT

J: TRBJ1-1
V: TRBV7-9
D: .
CDR3: CASSLARGSNTEAFF
DNA: TGTGCCAGCAGCTTAGCGCGGGGCTCGAACACTGAAGCTTTCTTT

J: TRBJ1-5
V: TRBV18
D: .
CDR3: CASSRLDGGQQPQHF
DNA: TGTGCCAGCTCACGTCTGGACGGGGGGCAACAGCCCCAGCATTTT

J: TRBJ1-1
V: TRBV10-3
D: TRBD1
CDR3: CAISEPRDRGRDTEAFF
DNA: TGTGCCATCAGTGAGCCACGGGACAGGGGGCGGGACACTGAAGCTTTCTTT

J: TRBJ2-7
V: TRBV5-1
D: .
CDR3: CASSLAGSYEQYF
DNA: TGCGCCAGCAGCTTGGCAGGCAGCTACGAGCAGTACTTC

J: TRBJ2-7
V: TRBV7-3
D: .
CDR3: CASSPHRASSEQYF
DNA: TGTGCCAGCAGCCCGCACAGGGCCTCCTCCGAGCAGTACTTC

J: TRBJ1-2
V: TRBV5-1
D: .
CDR3: CASSPRTDNYGYTF
DNA: TGCGCCAGCAGCCCCAGGACAGACAACTATGGCTACACCTTC

J: TRBJ2-7
V: TRBV4-2
D: TRBD1
CDR3: CASSPGQGLYEQYF
DNA: TGTGCCAGCAGCCCGGGACAGGGTTTGTACGAGCAGTACTTC

J: TRBJ2-3
V: TRBV7-6
D: TRBD1
CDR3: CASSGTGDVDTQYF
DNA: TGTGCCAGCAGCGGGACAGGGGATGTCGATACGCAGTATTTT

J: TRBJ1-2
V: TRBV30
D: .
CDR3: CAWETEDNYGYTF
DNA: TGTGCCTGGGAGACAGAAGATAACTATGGCTACACCTTC

J: TRBJ2-5
V: TRBV6-1
D: TRBD2
CDR3: CASSGRTSGSQETQYF
DNA: TGTGCCAGCAGTGGACGTACCAGCGGGAGCCAGGAGACCCAGTACTTC

J: TRBJ2-7
V: TRBV6-1
D: TRBD2
CDR3: CASSVERGLYEQYF
DNA: TGTGCCAGCAGCGTGGAGCGGGGGCTATACGAGCAGTACTTC

J: TRBJ1-4
V: TRBV6-6
D: TRBD1
CDR3: CASRGQGVTNEKLFF
DNA: TGTGCCAGCAGGGGACAGGGGGTTACTAATGAAAAACTGTTTTTT

J: TRBJ1-1
V: TRBV7-8
D: .
CDR3: CASRHRPGQRNTEAFF
DNA: TGTGCCAGCAGACATCGTCCGGGACAAAGAAACACTGAAGCTTTCTTT

J: TRBJ1-4
V: TRBV7-9
D: .
CDR3: CASSARQATNEKLFF
DNA: TGTGCCAGCAGCGCTCGACAGGCAACTAATGAAAAACTGTTTTTT

J: TRBJ1-5
V: TRBV6-1
D: TRBD1
CDR3: CASSWTGSDQPQHF
DNA: TGTGCCAGCAGTTGGACAGGGTCGGATCAGCCCCAGCATTTT

J: TRBJ2-3
V: TRBV9
D: TRBD2
CDR3: CASSAPSGGQIDTQYF
DNA: TGTGCCAGCAGCGCACCTAGCGGGGGGCAGATAGATACGCAGTATTTT

J: TRBJ2-3
V: TRBV28
D: .
CDR3: CASSSPGGRTDTQYF
DNA: TGTGCCAGCAGTTCCCCCGGAGGTCGCACAGATACGCAGTATTTT

J: TRBJ2-1
V: TRBV11-3
D: TRBD2
CDR3: CASSLGISGGLNEQFF
DNA: TGTGCCAGCAGCTTAGGTATTAGCGGGGGCCTTAATGAGCAGTTCTTC

J: TRBJ2-7
V: TRBV6-1
D: TRBD1
CDR3: CASIGTDNEQYF
DNA: TGTGCCAGCATAGGGACAGACAACGAGCAGTACTTC

J: TRBJ1-4
V: TRBV5-6
D: .
CDR3: CASSLILPGVATNEKLFF
DNA: TGTGCCAGCAGCTTAATCCTTCCTGGAGTGGCGACTAATGAAAAACTGTTTTTT

J: TRBJ1-1
V: TRBV5-6
D: .
CDR3: CASSPWRGEAFF
DNA: TGTGCCAGCAGCCCGTGGAGGGGCGAAGCTTTCTTT

J: TRBJ1-6
V: TRBV5-6
D: TRBD1
CDR3: CASSLETGGGNSPLHF
DNA: TGTGCCAGCAGCTTGGAAACAGGGGGAGGGAATTCACCCCTCCACTTT

J: TRBJ2-4
V: TRBV19
D: .
CDR3: CASSSFGGGVGIWAKNIQYF
DNA: TGTGCCAGTAGCTCCTTTGGGGGGGGCGTAGGGATTTGGGCCAAAAACATTCAGTACTTC

J: TRBJ2-7
V: TRBV7-9
D: TRBD1
CDR3: CASSPLGTGIEQYF
DNA: TGTGCCAGCAGCCCTTTAGGGACAGGGATCGAGCAGTACTTC

J: TRBJ1-1
V: TRBV6-5
D: .
CDR3: CASRMTGLNTEAFF
DNA: TGTGCCAGCAGAATGACAGGATTGAACACTGAAGCTTTCTTT

J: TRBJ1-5
V: TRBV19
D: TRBD1
CDR3: CASRTGGNQPQHF
DNA: TGTGCCAGTAGGACAGGGGGCAATCAGCCCCAGCATTTT

J: TRBJ2-1
V: TRBV27
D: .
CDR3: CASSSLPVNEQFF
DNA: TGTGCCAGCAGTTCCCTCCCGGTCAATGAGCAGTTCTTC

J: TRBJ2-7
V: TRBV10-1
D: .
CDR3: CASSESVAYEQYF
DNA: TGCGCCAGCAGTGAGTCGGTAGCTTACGAGCAGTACTTC

J: TRBJ2-5
V: TRBV2
D: .
CDR3: CASTSGERAYF
DNA: TGTGCCAGCACATCCGGGGAGAGGGCATACTTC

J: TRBJ1-2
V: TRBV18
D: TRBD1
CDR3: CASSPVRGGQGDGYTF
DNA: TGTGCCAGCTCACCGGTGAGAGGTGGACAGGGTGACGGCTACACCTTC

J: TRBJ2-1
V: TRBV5-1
D: .
CDR3: CASSLAWGREQFF
DNA: TGCGCCAGCAGCTTGGCCTGGGGGCGCGAGCAGTTCTTC

J: TRBJ2-3
V: TRBV19
D: TRBD2
CDR3: CASSLAGGFPDTQYF
DNA: TGTGCCAGTAGTCTAGCGGGAGGCTTCCCAGATACGCAGTATTTT

J: TRBJ1-2
V: TRBV10-3
D: .
CDR3: CAIGGEGYGYTF
DNA: TGTGCCATCGGTGGGGAGGGTTATGGCTACACCTTC

J: TRBJ1-5
V: TRBV28
D: .
CDR3: CASSLSGNQPQHF
DNA: TGTGCCAGCAGTTTATCCGGGAATCAGCCCCAGCATTTT

J: TRBJ1-5
V: TRBV28
D: .
CDR3: CASSLKLGVNQPQHF
DNA: TGTGCCAGCAGTTTAAAGTTAGGGGTCAATCAGCCCCAGCATTTT

J: TRBJ2-1
V: TRBV4-1
D: TRBD2
CDR3: CASSHDSTSGRLNEQFF
DNA: TGCGCCAGCAGCCACGATTCGACTAGCGGGAGGCTGAATGAGCAGTTCTTC

J: TRBJ1-2
V: TRBV9
D: .
CDR3: CASSVEERDYGYTF
DNA: TGTGCCAGCAGCGTAGAAGAGCGGGACTATGGCTACACCTTC

J: TRBJ2-7
V: TRBV29-1
D: .
CDR3: CSVNTPEGGADEQYF
DNA: TGCAGCGTTAACACGCCAGAAGGGGGGGCGGACGAGCAGTACTTC

J: TRBJ1-1
V: TRBV14
D: .
CDR3: CASSPPRGTYTEAFF
DNA: TGTGCCAGCAGCCCCCCCCGGGGGACTTACACTGAAGCTTTCTTT

J: TRBJ1-3
V: TRBV2
D: .
CDR3: CASSILENTIYF
DNA: TGTGCCAGCAGTATACTAGAAAACACCATATATTTT

J: TRBJ2-7
V: TRBV4-1
D: .
CDR3: CASSQDSTPNYEQYF
DNA: TGCGCCAGCAGCCAAGATAGCACACCTAATTACGAGCAGTACTTC

J: TRBJ1-3
V: TRBV2
D: .
CDR3: CASSEAYSGNTIYF
DNA: TGTGCCAGCAGTGAAGCTTACTCTGGAAACACCATATATTTT

J: TRBJ2-7
V: TRBV6-1
D: TRBD2
CDR3: CASRMGGGVGYEQYF
DNA: TGTGCCAGCAGGATGGGGGGAGGGGTCGGATACGAGCAGTACTTC

J: TRBJ1-6
V: TRBV2
D: .
CDR3: CASSERENSPLHF
DNA: TGTGCCAGCAGTGAGAGGGAGAATTCACCCCTCCACTTT

J: TRBJ1-5
V: TRBV7-6
D: TRBD1
CDR3: CASSPLGTGGGSNQPQHF
DNA: TGTGCCAGCAGCCCACTTGGGACAGGGGGGGGGAGCAATCAGCCCCAGCATTTT

J: TRBJ1-1
V: TRBV11-3
D: .
CDR3: CASSPGRGGTEAFF
DNA: TGTGCCAGCAGTCCAGGTCGGGGGGGCACTGAAGCTTTCTTT

J: TRBJ1-2
V: TRBV7-9
D: TRBD1
CDR3: CASSLEGQFNYGYTF
DNA: TGTGCCAGCAGCTTAGAGGGACAGTTTAACTATGGCTACACCTTC

J: TRBJ1-4
V: TRBV9
D: TRBD1
CDR3: CASSEGSGTAEKLFF
DNA: TGTGCCAGCAGCGAGGGGTCCGGGACAGCTGAAAAACTGTTTTTT

J: TRBJ2-1
V: TRBV7-9
D: TRBD1
CDR3: CASSRRSTGGLSNEQFF
DNA: TGTGCCAGCAGCCGGCGGTCGACAGGGGGCCTTAGCAATGAGCAGTTCTTC

J: TRBJ1-2
V: TRBV6-5
D: .
CDR3: CASSRSGSVTF
DNA: TGTGCCAGCAGCCGGTCAGGGTCTGTCACCTTC

J: TRBJ1-5
V: TRBV12-2
D: .
CDR3: CASRPAEGQQKLSNQPQHF
DNA: TGTGCAAGTCGTCCCGCAGAGGGACAGCAAAAACTTAGCAATCAGCCCCAGCATTTT

J: TRBJ2-7
V: TRBV9
D: .
CDR3: CASSPSVASSSYEQYF
DNA: TGTGCCAGCAGCCCCTCCGTGGCCTCTAGCTCCTACGAGCAGTACTTC

J: TRBJ1-6
V: TRBV7-9
D: TRBD1
CDR3: CASSPGQGDSPLHF
DNA: TGTGCCAGCAGCCCGGGACAGGGAGACTCACCCCTCCACTTT

J: TRBJ2-1
V: TRBV28
D: TRBD1
CDR3: CASSLDRDYNEQFF
DNA: TGTGCCAGCAGTCTCGACAGGGACTACAATGAGCAGTTCTTC